The clone carrying this T cell receptor beta chain occurred many times. Its antigen is unknown. This sample was included in a study of T cells in Graves' hyperthyroidism and ophthalmopathy. Absence of ophthalmopathy progression within 18 months defined stable Graves' hyperthyroidism. Hyperthyroidism was newly diagnosed in patients aged 18 to 65 (duration under 2 months). The PBMCs were sourced from fresh peripheral blood (about 9.6 ml). Trimming took 7 bases from V and 6 from J, leaving 11 bases between them. The CDR3 runs to 12 residues. Germline CDR1 is SGHAT and CDR2 is FQNNGV. Study-wide findings and caveats: Most clonotypes that expanded in the thyroid above 0.001 also showed up in blood.

Regions amplified from RNA transcripts were the TCR beta CDR3 regions. The study used the HTBI primer set for a first-round RT-PCR of the TCR CDR3. MiXCR was run by TCRdb on the multiplex PCR reads, yielding one entry per CDR3 protein. Here the sample spans fewer than 400,000 distinct CDR3 sequences, around 17% being singletons. This receptor was taken from a man younger than 45 with Graves' hyperthyroidism. The specimen sequenced was blood. This chain joins TRBV11-2 and TRBJ2-3; D gene unclear. The DNA for the CDR3 is TGTGCCAGCACCTTTTTCCGGGATACGCAGTATTTT. Encoded protein: CASTFFRDTQYF.